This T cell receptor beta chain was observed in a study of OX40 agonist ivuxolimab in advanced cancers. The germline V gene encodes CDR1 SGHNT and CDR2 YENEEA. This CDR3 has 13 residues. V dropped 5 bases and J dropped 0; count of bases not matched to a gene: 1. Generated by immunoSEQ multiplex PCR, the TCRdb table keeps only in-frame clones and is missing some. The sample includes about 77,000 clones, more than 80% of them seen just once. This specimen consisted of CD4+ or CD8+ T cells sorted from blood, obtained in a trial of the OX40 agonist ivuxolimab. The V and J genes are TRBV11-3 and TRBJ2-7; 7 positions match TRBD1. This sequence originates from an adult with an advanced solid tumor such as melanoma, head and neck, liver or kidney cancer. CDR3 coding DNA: TGTGCCAGCAGCCGGGACAGCTCCTACGAGCAGTACTTC. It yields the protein CASSRDSSYEQYF.